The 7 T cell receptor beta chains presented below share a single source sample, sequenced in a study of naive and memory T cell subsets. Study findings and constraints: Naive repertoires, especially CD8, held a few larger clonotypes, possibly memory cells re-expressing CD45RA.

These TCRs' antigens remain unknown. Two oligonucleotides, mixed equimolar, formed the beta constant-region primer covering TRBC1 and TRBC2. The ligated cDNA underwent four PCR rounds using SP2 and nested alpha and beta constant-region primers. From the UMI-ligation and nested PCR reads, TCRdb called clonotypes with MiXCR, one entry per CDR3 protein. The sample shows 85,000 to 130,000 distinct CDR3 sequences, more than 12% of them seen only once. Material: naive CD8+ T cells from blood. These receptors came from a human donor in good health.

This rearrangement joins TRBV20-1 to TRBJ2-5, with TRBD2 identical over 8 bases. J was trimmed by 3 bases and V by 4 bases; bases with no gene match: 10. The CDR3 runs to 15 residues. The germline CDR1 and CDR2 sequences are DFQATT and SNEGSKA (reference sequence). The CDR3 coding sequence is TGCAGTGCTACCGGGGGGGAGGGCCTCGAAGAGACCCAGTACTTC. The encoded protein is CSATGGEGLEETQYF.

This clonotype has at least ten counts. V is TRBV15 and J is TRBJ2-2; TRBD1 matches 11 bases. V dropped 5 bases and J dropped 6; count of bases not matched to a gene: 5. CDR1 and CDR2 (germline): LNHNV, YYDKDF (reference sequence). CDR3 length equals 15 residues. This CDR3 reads CATSGLDRGPGELFF. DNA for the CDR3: TGTGCCACCAGCGGTTTGGACAGGGGGCCCGGGGAGCTGTTTTTT.

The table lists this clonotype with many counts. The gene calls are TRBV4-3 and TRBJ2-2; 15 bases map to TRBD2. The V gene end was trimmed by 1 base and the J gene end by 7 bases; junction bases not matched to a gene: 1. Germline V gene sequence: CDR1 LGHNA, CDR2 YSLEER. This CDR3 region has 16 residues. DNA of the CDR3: TGCGCCAGCAGCCAAGGGACTAGCGGGGGGGACGGGGAGCTGTTTTTT. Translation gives CASSQGTSGGDGELFF.

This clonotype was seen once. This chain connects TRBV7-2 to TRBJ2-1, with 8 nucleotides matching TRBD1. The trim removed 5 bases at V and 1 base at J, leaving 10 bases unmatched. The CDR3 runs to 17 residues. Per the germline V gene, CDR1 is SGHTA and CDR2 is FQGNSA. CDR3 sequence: CASSIPPGQGSYNEQFF. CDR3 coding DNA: TGTGCCAGCAGCATCCCACCCGGACAGGGATCCTACAATGAGCAGTTCTTC. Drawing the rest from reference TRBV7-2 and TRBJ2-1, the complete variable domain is GAGVSQSPSNKVTEKGKDVELRCDPISGHTALYWYRQSLGQGLEFLIYFQGNSAPDKSGLPSDRFSAERTGGSVSTLTIQRTQQEDSAVYLCASSIPPGQGSYNEQFFGPGTRLTVL.

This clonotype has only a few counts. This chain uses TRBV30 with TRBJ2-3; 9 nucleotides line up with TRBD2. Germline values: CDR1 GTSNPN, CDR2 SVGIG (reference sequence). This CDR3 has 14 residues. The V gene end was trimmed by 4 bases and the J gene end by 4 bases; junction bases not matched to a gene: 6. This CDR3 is CAWNSGRAADTQYF. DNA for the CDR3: TGTGCCTGGAATAGCGGGAGAGCGGCAGATACGCAGTATTTT.

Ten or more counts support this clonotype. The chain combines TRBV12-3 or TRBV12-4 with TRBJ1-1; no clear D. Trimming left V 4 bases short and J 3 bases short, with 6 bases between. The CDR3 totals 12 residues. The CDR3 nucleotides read TGTGCCAGCAGTTCTCTGTACACTGAAGCTTTCTTT. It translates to CASSSLYTEAFF.

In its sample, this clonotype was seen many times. CDR3 amino acids: CASSIRDTMNTEAFF. The CDR3 coding sequence is TGTGCCAGCAGTATCCGGGACACCATGAACACTGAAGCTTTCTTT. V gene TRBV28 combines with J gene TRBJ1-1; possibly TRBD1 for D (6 bases). Trimming shortened V by 5 bases and J by 0 bases, and 13 bases separated the two germline ends. The CDR3 extends over 15 amino acids. Germline V lookup: CDR1 MDHEN, CDR2 SYDVKM.